Presented here are 30 T cell receptor beta chains from one specimen sequenced in a study of post-analysis software for immune sequencing data. Study results and limitations: Relative to controls, patients had several TRBV segments at higher frequency, with TRBV5-6, TRBV5-1 and TRBV20-1 among these.

The TCR beta cDNA libraries contained unique molecular identifiers. TCRdb redid the calling of the PCR reads with MiXCR, one entry per CDR3 protein. The sample includes about 760,000 distinct CDR3 sequences, roughly 27% of them seen just once. These receptors have no known antigen. Input material: blood. Every receptor here comes from a girl between 5 and 17 years old with multiple sclerosis.

The chain uses TRBV6-5 and TRBJ2-1, with 7 bases identical to TRBD2. The CDR3 sequence is 18 residues long. From germline, CDR1 is MNHEY and CDR2 SVGAGI. V was pared by 4 bases and J by 2 bases, with 14 bases of the junction left unmatched. The CDR3 DNA reads as TGTGCCAGCAGTTCCTCCACTCAGACTAGCAGGGCCTACAATGAGCAGTTCTTC. Its protein is CASSSSTQTSRAYNEQFF.

This clonotype was seen only once. One junction end disagrees with the germline gene, perhaps due to a read error. The chain is built from TRBV27 and TRBJ1-5, with D unclear. The V gene's germline CDR1 is MNHEY and CDR2 SMNVEV (reference sequence). The CDR3 runs to 13 residues. In DNA, the CDR3 is TGTGCCAGCAGTTGGAAGGGAAATCGGCCCCAGCATTTT. Its protein is CASSWKGNRPQHF.

J is TRBJ2-1 and V is TRBV20-1; 8 positions agree with TRBD1. CDR1 is DFQATT and CDR2 is SNEGSKA in the germline V gene (reference sequence). The CDR3 has 13 amino acids. Germline trimming cut 6 bases from V and 7 bases from J; bases unmatched to any gene: 8. The chain's CDR3 is CSAPPGGRNEQFF. The CDR3, as DNA: TGCAGTGCCCCCCCAGGGGGCCGAAATGAGCAGTTCTTC.

This rearrangement joins TRBV12-3 or TRBV12-4 to TRBJ2-1; D ambiguous. The CDR3 length is 13 residues. V lost 5 bases and J 5 bases, leaving 10 bases between the germline ends. CDR3: CASSLTYNNEQFF. CDR3 DNA: TGTGCCAGCAGTCTCACTTACAACAATGAGCAGTTCTTC.

The V and J genes are TRBV5-1 and TRBJ2-1; no clear D. The V gene lost 4 bases and the J gene lost 12 bases, with 20 bases spanning the gap. Germline V gives CDR1 SGHRS, CDR2 YFSETQ. The CDR3 is 14 residues long. The CDR3 spells CASSLARFPSGQFF. The CDR3 coding sequence is TGCGCCAGCAGCCTTGCGAGGTTCCCGTCGGGGCAGTTCTTC.

This clonotype has more than one count but fewer than ten. The genes are TRBV5-6 and TRBJ2-7; 9 bases match TRBD1. Trimming removed 5 bases from V and 5 bases from J; junction bases left unmatched: 11. Germline-derived CDR1 and CDR2 are SGHDT and YYEEEE. The CDR3 loop spans 15 amino acids. CDR3: CASSPGQGRGNEQYF. The CDR3 DNA is TGTGCCAGCAGTCCGGGACAGGGAAGGGGAAACGAGCAGTACTTC.

The V call is TRBV12-3 or TRBV12-4, the J call TRBJ2-2; D might be TRBD2 (5 bases). Trimming removed 5 bases at V and 8 bases at J, with 18 bases between. This CDR3 region has 15 residues. CDR3 nucleotides: TGTGCCAGCAGTCCTCAAGCGGCGGTGGTTGGGGAGCTGTTTTTT. Its protein is CASSPQAAVVGELFF.

This clonotype has a handful of counts. V usage is TRBV9 and J usage is TRBJ2-1; the match to TRBD2 covers 8 bases. Per germline, CDR1 SGDLS and CDR2 YYNGEE. CDR3 length: 17 amino acids. V shed 0 bases and J 7 bases; nucleotides not matched to a gene: 12. The CDR3 DNA reads as TGTGCCAGCAGCGTAGTATCCAGCGGGAGTCGGGCTAATGAGCAGTTCTTC. It is translated as CASSVVSSGSRANEQFF.

The V call is TRBV5-1, the J call TRBJ2-7; D gene ambiguous. The J call may be mistaken, given a closer DNA end match to TRBJ2-4. CDR3 size: 12 residues. The germline V gene has CDR1 SGHRS and CDR2 YFSETQ. The CDR3: CASSLEGGIQYF. CDR3 DNA: TGCGCCAGCAGCTTGGAGGGCGGCATTCAGTACTTC.

This clonotype was observed a handful of times. This chain connects TRBV29-1 to TRBJ2-3, with D possibly being TRBD1 (5 bases). The CDR3 has 11 residues. V was trimmed by 7 bases and J by 3 bases, leaving 8 bases between them. Per germline, CDR1 SQVTM and CDR2 ANQGSEA. The DNA for the CDR3 is TGCAGCGGGGGCCAGACAGATACGCAGTATTTT. Translation gives CSGGQTDTQYF.

The rearrangement joins TRBV28 to TRBJ2-3, with D maybe TRBD1 (6 bases). The germline V gene encodes CDR1 MDHEN and CDR2 SYDVKM. CDR3 size: 14 residues. Deletions cut 2 bases from V and 5 bases from J, with 11 bases between. The CDR3 DNA sequence: TGTGCCAGCAGTTTACTCCAGGGGCAAGATACGCAGTATTTT. It encodes CASSLLQGQDTQYF.

The rearrangement joins TRBV5-1 to TRBJ2-5, with TRBD2 matching 7 bases. The germline CDR1 and CDR2 sequences are SGHRS and YFSETQ. The length of the CDR3 is 19 residues. The junction had 19 bases not matched to a gene; V was cut back by 0 bases and J by 5 bases. CDR3 loop: CASSLAVLAPSINGETQYF. The DNA of the CDR3 is TGCGCCAGCAGCTTGGCGGTACTAGCGCCTTCGATAAATGGCGAGACCCAGTACTTC. The whole variable domain, filled in from reference TRBV5-1 and TRBJ2-5, reads KAGVTQTPRYLIKTRGQQVTLSCSPISGHRSVSWYQQTPGQGLQFLFEYFSETQRNKGNFPGRFSGRQFSNSRSEMNVSTLELGDSALYLCASSLAVLAPSINGETQYFGPGTRLLVL.

This chain joins TRBV7-9 and TRBJ2-3; a weak D match, TRBD2 (6 bases). With 5 bases removed from V and 2 bases from J, the gap between germline ends came to 17 bases. Germline V lookup: CDR1 SEHNR, CDR2 FQNEAQ (reference sequence). The CDR3 runs to 16 residues. The CDR3, as DNA: TGTGCCAGCAGCCCGGAGGAGGGAAAAGCCACAGATACGCAGTATTTT. Amino acids: CASSPEEGKATDTQYF.

Comments on this clonotype: A much larger clonotype is one base distant, so this may be a read error. CDR3 residues: CAISEPGLAVYDEQFF. The CDR3 nucleotides are TGTGCCATCAGTGAGCCTGGACTAGCGGTCTACGATGAGCAGTTCTTC. This chain connects TRBV10-3 to TRBJ2-1; 10 bases are shared with TRBD2. CDR1 ENHRY and CDR2 SYGVKD come from the germline V gene. The CDR3 loop spans 16 amino acids.

The CDR3 nucleotides are TGTGCCAGCAGCTTTCTCGGGAGGGGAACAGATACGCAGTATTTT. Translating gives CASSFLGRGTDTQYF. The rearrangement links TRBV7-9 to TRBJ2-3; 8 positions agree with TRBD2. This CDR3 is built from 15 residues. The J segment lost 3 bases and the V segment lost 3 bases, leaving 5 bases of the junction unmatched. Germline CDR1 reads SEHNR; CDR2 reads FQNEAQ (reference sequence).

A word on this clonotype: The CDR3 does not close with the conserved phenylalanine or tryptophan, likely indicating a read error. V gene TRBV7-2 combines with J gene TRBJ1-2; 8 nucleotides agree with TRBD1. The V gene end was trimmed by 3 bases and the J gene end by 4 bases; junction bases not matched to a gene: 10. Germline V lookup: CDR1 SGHTA, CDR2 FQGNSA. The CDR3 extends over 16 amino acids. The chain's CDR3 is CASSFPGQGRSYGYTL. Written as DNA, the CDR3 is TGTGCCAGCAGCTTTCCCGGACAGGGAAGGAGCTATGGCTACACCCTC.

This chain uses TRBV3-1 with TRBJ1-5; no firm D call. The CDR3 is 13 residues long. Germline V CDR1 and CDR2: LGHDT, YNNKEL (reference sequence). The germline V and J ends were trimmed by 2 bases and 3 bases, with 5 bases remaining between them. In DNA form, the CDR3 reads TGTGCCAGCAGCCAATCCGACAATCAGCCCCAGCATTTT. Protein: CASSQSDNQPQHF.

Here the CDR3 DNA reads TGTGCCAGCAGCCCTGACCGGCACCGAAGCTACGAGCAGTACTTC. Translation gives CASSPDRHRSYEQYF. The chain joins TRBV6-5 to TRBJ2-7, with no clear D. This CDR3 is 15 amino acids long. The germline V gene has CDR1 MNHEY and CDR2 SVGAGI. Trimming left V 6 bases short and J 3 bases short, with 18 bases between.

This clonotype was seen more than once but under ten times. The chain links TRBV29-1 to TRBJ2-1, with TRBD1 matching over 7 bases. This CDR3 has 15 residues. Trimming removed 7 bases from V and 1 base from J; junction bases left unmatched: 10. Germline V CDR1 and CDR2: SQVTM, ANQGSEA. As DNA, the CDR3 is TGCAGCGGAGCGAGACAGGGTTTTTCCTACAATGAGCAGTTCTTC. It yields the protein CSGARQGFSYNEQFF.

J is TRBJ1-4 and V is TRBV29-1, with 10 bases lining up with TRBD1. After removal of 4 bases from V and 7 bases from J, the junction contained 6 bases not matched to a gene. The CDR3 spans 14 residues. CDR1 and CDR2 from the germline V gene are SQVTM and ANQGSEA. The CDR3 region has the DNA TGCAGCGTTGCACTGACAGGGGGCGGTGAAAAACTGTTTTTT. Its protein product is CSVALTGGGEKLFF.

V is TRBV7-2 and J is TRBJ2-1; 10 bases line up with TRBD2. The junction had 17 bases not matched to a gene; V was cut back by 5 bases and J by 7 bases. CDR1 and CDR2 from the germline V gene are SGHTA and FQGNSA. The CDR3 totals 18 residues. The CDR3 DNA sequence: TGTGCCAGCAGCCCTCCCTTCACCGGGACTAGCGAGCAAAATGAGCAGTTCTTC. This codes for CASSPPFTGTSEQNEQFF. Full variable domain (missing parts from reference TRBV7-2 and TRBJ2-1): GAGVSQSPSNKVTEKGKDVELRCDPISGHTALYWYRQSLGQGLEFLIYFQGNSAPDKSGLPSDRFSAERTGGSVSTLTIQRTQQEDSAVYLCASSPPFTGTSEQNEQFFGPGTRLTVL.

This clonotype has just a few counts. The chain employs TRBV29-1 and TRBJ2-7; D remains unclear. V was clipped by 5 bases and J by 0 bases, with 8 bases between them. CDR3 length equals 12 residues. Germline V CDR1 and CDR2: SQVTM, ANQGSEA. The CDR3 spells CSVRASSYEQYF. The CDR3 coding sequence is TGCAGCGTTCGGGCCAGCTCCTACGAGCAGTACTTC.

The J gene is TRBJ1-1, the V gene TRBV29-1; maybe TRBD1 (5 bases). V lost 8 bases to trimming and J lost 1 base, with 14 bases between them. This CDR3 has 13 amino acids. The germline V gene encodes CDR1 SQVTM and CDR2 ANQGSEA. The CDR3 reads CSPALGGNTEAFF. CDR3 in DNA: TGCAGCCCCGCGCTTGGGGGGAACACTGAAGCTTTCTTT.

This clonotype was seen only a few times. The J gene is TRBJ2-1, the V gene TRBV5-6, with TRBD1 matching over 7 bases. Looked up from germline, CDR1 is SGHDT and CDR2 is YYEEEE. CDR3 size: 16 residues. The V gene end was trimmed by 3 bases and the J gene end by 2 bases; junction bases not matched to a gene: 8. The CDR3 DNA follows: TGTGCCAGCAGCTCCAGCCGACAGGGCCCCTACAATGAGCAGTTCTTC. Amino acids: CASSSSRQGPYNEQFF.

The chain combines TRBV18 with TRBJ1-1; perhaps TRBD1 as D (6 bases). Germline-derived CDR1 and CDR2 are KGHSH and LQKENI. The CDR3 contains 14 residues. The V end was cut by 3 bases, the J end by 4 bases, with 12 bases between. CDR3 sequence reads: CASSPSRGSTEAFF. For the CDR3, the DNA is TGTGCCAGCTCACCCTCTAGGGGGTCCACTGAAGCTTTCTTT. Filled out from reference TRBV18 and TRBJ1-1, the complete variable domain reads NAGVMQNPRHLVRRRGQEARLRCSPMKGHSHVYWYRQLPEEGLKFMVYLQKENIIDESGMPKERFSAEFPKEGPSILRIQQVVRGDSAAYFCASSPSRGSTEAFFGQGTRLTVV.

A remark on this clonotype: A much larger clone sits a single nucleotide away, making a read error possible. The V call is TRBV10-3, the J call TRBJ2-3; D gene uncertain. Germline V gives CDR1 ENHRY, CDR2 SYGVKD. There are 15 residues in the CDR3. This chain's CDR3 is CAFSDAPDRTDTQYF. The DNA of the CDR3 is TGTGCCTTCAGTGATGCTCCCGACCGCACAGATACGCAGTATTTT.

This clonotype was seen a few times. The rearrangement links TRBV5-1 to TRBJ2-7; possibly TRBD1 or TRBD2 for D (5 bases each). The CDR3 is made up of 14 amino acids. The V and J ends lost 4 bases and 1 base respectively, with 12 bases between them. The germline CDR1 and CDR2 sequences are SGHRS and YFSETQ. CDR3 sequence: CASSRDRRSYEQYF. The DNA for the CDR3 is TGCGCCAGCAGCCGGGACCGCCGATCCTACGAGCAGTACTTC.

CDR3 residues: CASSLDSPATLSSYNEQFF. The DNA for the CDR3 is TGTGCCAGCAGCTTAGACAGCCCAGCGACCCTAAGCTCCTACAATGAGCAGTTCTTC. The rearrangement uses TRBV7-2 and TRBJ2-1; D unresolved. Germline V CDR1 and CDR2: SGHTA, FQGNSA. CDR3 length: 19 amino acids. Trimming cost V 1 base and J 0 bases, with 19 bases left between them.

The V gene is TRBV29-1, the J gene TRBJ1-2; D not certain. Germline V CDR1 and CDR2: SQVTM, ANQGSEA. CDR3 length equals 12 residues. V was pared by 3 bases and J by 3 bases, with 8 bases between. Here the CDR3 reads CSVDQVDYGYTF. CDR3 sequence (DNA): TGCAGCGTTGACCAGGTTGACTATGGCTACACCTTC.

This clonotype was counted a few times. The V gene is TRBV6-1, the J gene TRBJ2-7, with D tentatively TRBD1 (6 bases). The CDR3 sequence is 13 residues long. V dropped 6 bases and J dropped 1 base, with 10 bases sitting between them. The germline gives CDR1 MNHNS, CDR2 SASEGT. In nucleotides, the CDR3 is TGTGCCAGCAGATCCAGGGGATCCTACGAGCAGTACTTC. It codes for CASRSRGSYEQYF.